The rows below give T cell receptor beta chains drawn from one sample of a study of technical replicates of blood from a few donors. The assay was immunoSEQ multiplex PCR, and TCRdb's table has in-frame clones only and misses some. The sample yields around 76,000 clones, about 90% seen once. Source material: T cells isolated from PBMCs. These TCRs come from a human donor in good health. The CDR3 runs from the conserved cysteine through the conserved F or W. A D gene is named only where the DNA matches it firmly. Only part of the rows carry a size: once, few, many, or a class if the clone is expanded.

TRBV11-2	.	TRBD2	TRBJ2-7	TGTGCCAGCAGCCAATTACGGGGGGAGAGGATCTACGAGCAGTACTTC	CASSQLRGERIYEQYF
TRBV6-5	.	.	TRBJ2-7	TGTGCCAGCAGTTACCGCACAGGGAACCCCTACGAGCAGTACTTC	CASSYRTGNPYEQYF
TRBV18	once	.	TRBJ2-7	TGTGCCAGCTCACCGTCCGTATCCTACGAGCAGTACTTC	CASSPSVSYEQYF
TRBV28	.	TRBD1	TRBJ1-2	TGTGCCAGCAGTTCTGGACAGGCTACAAACTATGGCTACACCTTC	CASSSGQATNYGYTF
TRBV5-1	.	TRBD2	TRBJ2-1	TGCGCCAGCACCAAAGGAGGGAGGGTCAATGAGCAGTTCTTC	CASTKGGRVNEQFF
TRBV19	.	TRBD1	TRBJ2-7	TGTGCCAGTGGGGACAGGGTACGGTCCTACGAGCAGTACTTC	CASGDRVRSYEQYF
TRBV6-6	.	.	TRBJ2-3	TGTGCCAGCAGTGGTAGCGGAGTCAGCACAGATACGCAGTATTTT	CASSGSGVSTDTQYF
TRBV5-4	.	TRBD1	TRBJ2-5	TGTGCCAGCAGACGTAAGGGACAGACACAAGAGACCCAGTACTTC	CASRRKGQTQETQYF
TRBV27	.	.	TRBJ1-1	TGTGCCAGCAGCACCCCCGGGGGGGGGATCACTGAAGCTTTCTTT	CASSTPGGGITEAFF
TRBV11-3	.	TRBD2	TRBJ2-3	TGTGCCAGCAGCTTTCTAGCGGGAGAAGATACGCAGTATTTT	CASSFLAGEDTQYF
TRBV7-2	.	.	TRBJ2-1	TGTGCCAGCAGCAGGGACTTCTCCTACAATGAGCAGTTCTTC	CASSRDFSYNEQFF
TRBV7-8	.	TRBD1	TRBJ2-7	TGTGCCAGCAGCTCGGGACAGTACGAGCAGTACTTC	CASSSGQYEQYF